A selection of T cell receptor beta chains follows, all from one sample in a study of T cells in Graves' hyperthyroidism and ophthalmopathy. Each CDR3 protein gets one entry after TCRdb re-called the multiplex PCR reads with MiXCR. Of some 440,000 distinct CDR3 sequences detected, less than 20% appear once; the ten largest clones hold approximately 7.5%. The sequencing input was blood. These receptors were collected from a woman aged 18-35 years with Graves' hyperthyroidism. Each CDR3 is given with its conserved first and last residue. D genes are given only for firm matches. Clone size appears in some rows only: once, few, many, or a class for an expanded clone.

J gene,V gene,D gene,clone size,CDR3 DNA,CDR3 protein
TRBJ2-3,TRBV14,TRBD2,-,TGTGCCAGCAGCCAAAGCCCCACCGGGGTAGCGGGAGCCAGAGATACGCAGTATTTT,CASSQSPTGVAGARDTQYF
TRBJ2-1,TRBV6-1,-,many,TGTGCCAGCTCCGGAGCAGGGCCAAATGAGCAGTTCTTC,CASSGAGPNEQFF
TRBJ2-2,TRBV11-3,-,-,TGTGCCAGCAGCTTTGGTTTTAGCGGTAACACCGGGGAGCTGTTTTTT,CASSFGFSGNTGELFF
TRBJ2-2,TRBV7-9,-,few,TGTGCCAGCAACGTTAATAGCGGTGGCGACACCGGGGAGCTGTTTTTT,CASNVNSGGDTGELFF
TRBJ1-2,TRBV2,TRBD1,many,TGTGCCAGCAGTGAAACGACAGGGGAGGGCTACACCTTC,CASSETTGEGYTF
TRBJ2-5,TRBV4-1,-,many,TGCGCCAGCAGCCAAGTTCCCGACGAGGGGGTAGAGACCCAGTACTTC,CASSQVPDEGVETQYF
TRBJ1-1,TRBV12-3/TRBV12-4,TRBD1,-,TGTGCCAGCAGTTTAATCAGGACAGGGGGTGCGGGGGGCACTGAAGCTCTCTTT,CASSLIRTGGAGGTEALF
TRBJ2-5,TRBV15,TRBD2,many,TGTGCCACCAGCAGAGTTACGGGGGAGGGGACCCAGTACTTC,CATSRVTGEGTQYF
TRBJ2-3,TRBV20-1,-,few,TGCAGTGCTAGAGGTGCGGACACTTTCGGCACAGATACGCAGTATTTT,CSARGADTFGTDTQYF
TRBJ2-3,TRBV3-1,-,many,TGTGCCAGCAGCCAAGATGAAGCGGGTGGGACCACAGATACGCAGTATTTT,CASSQDEAGGTTDTQYF
TRBJ2-7,TRBV29-1,TRBD2,many,TGCAGCGTTGAGAAGTCTAGCGGGAGGCAGTACTTC,CSVEKSSGRQYF
TRBJ2-2,TRBV7-9,-,-,TGTGCCAGCAGCTCTTGGGGTAGTTTCCTCGGCGGGGAGCTGTTTTTT,CASSSWGSFLGGELFF
TRBJ2-2,TRBV20-1,-,many,TGCAGTGCTACCTACACCGGGGAGCTGTTTTTT,CSATYTGELFF